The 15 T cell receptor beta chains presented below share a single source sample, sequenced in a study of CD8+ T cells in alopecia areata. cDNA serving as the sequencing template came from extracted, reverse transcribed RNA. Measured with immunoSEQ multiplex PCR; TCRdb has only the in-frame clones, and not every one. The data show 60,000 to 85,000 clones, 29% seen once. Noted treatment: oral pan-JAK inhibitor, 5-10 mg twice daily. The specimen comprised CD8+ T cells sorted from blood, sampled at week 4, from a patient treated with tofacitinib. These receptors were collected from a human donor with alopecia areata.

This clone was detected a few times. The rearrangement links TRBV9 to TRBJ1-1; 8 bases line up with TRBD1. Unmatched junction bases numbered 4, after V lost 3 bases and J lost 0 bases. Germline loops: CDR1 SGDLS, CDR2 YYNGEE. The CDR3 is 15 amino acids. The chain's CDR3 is CASSETGGMNTEAFF. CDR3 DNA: TGTGCCAGCAGCGAAACAGGGGGAATGAACACTGAAGCTTTCTTT.

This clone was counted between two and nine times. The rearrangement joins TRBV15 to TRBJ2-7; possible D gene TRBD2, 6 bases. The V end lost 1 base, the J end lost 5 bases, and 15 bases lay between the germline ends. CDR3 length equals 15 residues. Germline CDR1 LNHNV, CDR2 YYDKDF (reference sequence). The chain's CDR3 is CATSRGGGGIDEQYF. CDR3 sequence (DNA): TGTGCCACCAGCAGAGGAGGCGGCGGGATCGACGAGCAGTACTTC.

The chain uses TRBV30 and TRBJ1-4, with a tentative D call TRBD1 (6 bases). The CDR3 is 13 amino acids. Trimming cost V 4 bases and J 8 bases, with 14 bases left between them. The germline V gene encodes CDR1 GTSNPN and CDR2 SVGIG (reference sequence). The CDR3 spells CAWTYGTPEKLFF. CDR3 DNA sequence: TGTGCCTGGACCTACGGGACACCAGAAAAACTGTTTTTT.

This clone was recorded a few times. CDR3 region: CSFHQGANYGYTF. CDR3 DNA: TGCAGCTTCCATCAGGGAGCCAACTATGGCTACACCTTC. This sequence joins TRBV29-1 and TRBJ1-2; D possibly corresponds to TRBD1 (5 bases). CDR3 size: 13 residues. V gave up 8 bases and J gave up 2 bases, with 15 bases separating them. The germline V gene has CDR1 SQVTM and CDR2 ANQGSEA.

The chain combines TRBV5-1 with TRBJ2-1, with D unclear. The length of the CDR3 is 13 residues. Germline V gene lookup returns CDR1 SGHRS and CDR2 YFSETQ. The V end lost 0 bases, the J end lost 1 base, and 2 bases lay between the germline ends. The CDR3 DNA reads TGCGCCAGCAGCTTGGCGTCCTACAATGAGCAGTTCTTC. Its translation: CASSLASYNEQFF. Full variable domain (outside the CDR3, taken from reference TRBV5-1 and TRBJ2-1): KAGVTQTPRYLIKTRGQQVTLSCSPISGHRSVSWYQQTPGQGLQFLFEYFSETQRNKGNFPGRFSGRQFSNSRSEMNVSTLELGDSALYLCASSLASYNEQFFGPGTRLTVL.

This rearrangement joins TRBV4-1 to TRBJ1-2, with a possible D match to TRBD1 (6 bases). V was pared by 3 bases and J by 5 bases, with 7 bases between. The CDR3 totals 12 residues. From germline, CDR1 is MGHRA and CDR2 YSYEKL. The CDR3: CASSQGAYGYTF. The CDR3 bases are TGCGCCAGCAGCCAGGGGGCATATGGCTACACCTTC.

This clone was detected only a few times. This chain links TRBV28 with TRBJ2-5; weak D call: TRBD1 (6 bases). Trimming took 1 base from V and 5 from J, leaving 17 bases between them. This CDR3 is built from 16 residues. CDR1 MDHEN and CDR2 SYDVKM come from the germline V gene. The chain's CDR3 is CASSLFPRRGVETQYF. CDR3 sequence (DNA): TGTGCCAGCAGTTTATTTCCGCGCAGGGGAGTTGAGACCCAGTACTTC.

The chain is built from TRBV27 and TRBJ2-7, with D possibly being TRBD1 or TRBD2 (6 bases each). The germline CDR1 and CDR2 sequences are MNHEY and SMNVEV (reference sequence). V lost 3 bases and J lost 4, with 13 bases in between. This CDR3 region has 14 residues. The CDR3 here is CASSFGGQHYEQYF. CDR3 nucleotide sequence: TGTGCCAGCAGTTTCGGGGGACAACATTACGAGCAGTACTTC.

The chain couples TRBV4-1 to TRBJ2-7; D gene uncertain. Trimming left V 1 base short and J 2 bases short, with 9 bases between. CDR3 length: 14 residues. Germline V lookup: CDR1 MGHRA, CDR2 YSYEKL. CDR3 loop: CASSQVQGPYEQYF. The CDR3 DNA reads TGCGCCAGCAGCCAAGTCCAAGGCCCCTACGAGCAGTACTTC.

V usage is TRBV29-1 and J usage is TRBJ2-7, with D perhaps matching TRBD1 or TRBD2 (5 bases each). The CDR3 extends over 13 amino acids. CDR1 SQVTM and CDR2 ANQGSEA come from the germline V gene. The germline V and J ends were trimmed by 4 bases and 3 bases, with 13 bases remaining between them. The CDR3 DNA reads TGCAGCGTTGCCCCCGGGGCCAACTACGAGCAGTACTTC. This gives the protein CSVAPGANYEQYF.

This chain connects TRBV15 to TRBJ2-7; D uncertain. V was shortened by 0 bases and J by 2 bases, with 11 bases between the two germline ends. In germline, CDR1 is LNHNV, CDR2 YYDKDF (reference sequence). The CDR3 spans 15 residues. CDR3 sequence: CATSREAGETYEQYF. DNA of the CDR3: TGTGCCACCAGCAGAGAGGCAGGTGAAACCTACGAGCAGTACTTC. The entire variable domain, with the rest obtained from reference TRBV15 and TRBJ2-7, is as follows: DAMVIQNPRYQVTQFGKPVTLSCSQTLNHNVMYWYQQKSSQAPKLLFHYYDKDFNNEADTPDNFQSRRPNTSFCFLDIRSPGLGDTAMYLCATSREAGETYEQYFGPGTRLTVT.

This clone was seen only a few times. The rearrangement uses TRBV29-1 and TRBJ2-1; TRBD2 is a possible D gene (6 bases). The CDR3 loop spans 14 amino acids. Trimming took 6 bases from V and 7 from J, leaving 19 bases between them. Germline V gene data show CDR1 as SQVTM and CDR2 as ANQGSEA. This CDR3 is CSVTGLPMGNEQFF. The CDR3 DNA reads TGCAGCGTGACGGGACTCCCAATGGGGAATGAGCAGTTCTTC.

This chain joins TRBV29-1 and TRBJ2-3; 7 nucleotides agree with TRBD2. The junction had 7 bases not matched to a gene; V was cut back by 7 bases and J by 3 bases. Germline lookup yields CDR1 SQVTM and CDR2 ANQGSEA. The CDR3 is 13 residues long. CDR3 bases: TGCAGCGCCTCTATGGGGGGGACAGATACGCAGTATTTT. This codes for CSASMGGTDTQYF.

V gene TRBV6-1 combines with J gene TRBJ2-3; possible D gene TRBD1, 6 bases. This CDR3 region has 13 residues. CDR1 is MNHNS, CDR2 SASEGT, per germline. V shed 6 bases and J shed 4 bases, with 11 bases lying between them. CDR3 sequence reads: CASSFTGPDTQYF. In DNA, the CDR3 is TGTGCCAGCAGCTTCACAGGGCCAGATACGCAGTATTTT.

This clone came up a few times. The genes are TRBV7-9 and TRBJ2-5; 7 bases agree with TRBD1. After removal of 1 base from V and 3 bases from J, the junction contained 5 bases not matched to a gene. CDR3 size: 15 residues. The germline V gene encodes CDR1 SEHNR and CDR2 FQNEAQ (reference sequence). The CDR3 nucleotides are TGTGCCAGCAGCTTAGATCACAGGGGCAAAGAGACCCAGTACTTC. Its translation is CASSLDHRGKETQYF. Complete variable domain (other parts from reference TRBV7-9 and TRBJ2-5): DTGVSQNPRHKITKRGQNVTFRCDPISEHNRLYWYRQTLGQGPEFLTYFQNEAQLEKSRLLSDRFSAERPKGSFSTLEIQRTEQGDSAMYLCASSLDHRGKETQYFGPGTRLLVL.